The sequence of this TCR beta chain was determined in a study of blood T cell repertoires in COVID-19. Study context: The study drew acute and convalescent COVID-19 samples from the United States, Italy and Spain.

The CDR3 extends over 12 amino acids. Trimming shortened V by 1 base and J by 7 bases, and 5 bases separated the two germline ends. Germline CDR1 SGHTA, CDR2 FQGNSA. TCRdb keeps only in-frame clones here, not all; method: immunoSEQ multiplex PCR. The data contain approximately 150,000 clones, 65% to 85% of them seen just once; the ten biggest clones take up around 5.1%. No more than 2 weeks before study entry, exposed participants had met a case of COVID-19. The clonotype was recovered from a man aged 65-85 years who had been exposed to COVID-19. J is TRBJ2-1 and V is TRBV7-2, with D unclear. Material: PBMCs or T cells enriched from blood (not recorded which). DNA of the CDR3: TGTGCCAGCAGCTTAGTACTTAATGAGCAGTTCTTC. Protein product: CASSLVLNEQFF.